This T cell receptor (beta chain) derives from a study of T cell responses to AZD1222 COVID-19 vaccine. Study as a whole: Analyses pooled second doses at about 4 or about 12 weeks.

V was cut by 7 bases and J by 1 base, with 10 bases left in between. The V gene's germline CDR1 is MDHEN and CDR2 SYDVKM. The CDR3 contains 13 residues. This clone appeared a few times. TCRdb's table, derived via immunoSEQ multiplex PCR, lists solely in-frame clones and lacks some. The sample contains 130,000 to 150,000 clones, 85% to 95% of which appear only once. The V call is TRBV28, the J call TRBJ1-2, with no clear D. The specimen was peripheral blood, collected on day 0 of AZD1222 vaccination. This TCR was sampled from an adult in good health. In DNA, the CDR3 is TGTGCCAGCACGCCGGACGTTAACTATGGCTACACCTTC. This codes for CASTPDVNYGYTF.